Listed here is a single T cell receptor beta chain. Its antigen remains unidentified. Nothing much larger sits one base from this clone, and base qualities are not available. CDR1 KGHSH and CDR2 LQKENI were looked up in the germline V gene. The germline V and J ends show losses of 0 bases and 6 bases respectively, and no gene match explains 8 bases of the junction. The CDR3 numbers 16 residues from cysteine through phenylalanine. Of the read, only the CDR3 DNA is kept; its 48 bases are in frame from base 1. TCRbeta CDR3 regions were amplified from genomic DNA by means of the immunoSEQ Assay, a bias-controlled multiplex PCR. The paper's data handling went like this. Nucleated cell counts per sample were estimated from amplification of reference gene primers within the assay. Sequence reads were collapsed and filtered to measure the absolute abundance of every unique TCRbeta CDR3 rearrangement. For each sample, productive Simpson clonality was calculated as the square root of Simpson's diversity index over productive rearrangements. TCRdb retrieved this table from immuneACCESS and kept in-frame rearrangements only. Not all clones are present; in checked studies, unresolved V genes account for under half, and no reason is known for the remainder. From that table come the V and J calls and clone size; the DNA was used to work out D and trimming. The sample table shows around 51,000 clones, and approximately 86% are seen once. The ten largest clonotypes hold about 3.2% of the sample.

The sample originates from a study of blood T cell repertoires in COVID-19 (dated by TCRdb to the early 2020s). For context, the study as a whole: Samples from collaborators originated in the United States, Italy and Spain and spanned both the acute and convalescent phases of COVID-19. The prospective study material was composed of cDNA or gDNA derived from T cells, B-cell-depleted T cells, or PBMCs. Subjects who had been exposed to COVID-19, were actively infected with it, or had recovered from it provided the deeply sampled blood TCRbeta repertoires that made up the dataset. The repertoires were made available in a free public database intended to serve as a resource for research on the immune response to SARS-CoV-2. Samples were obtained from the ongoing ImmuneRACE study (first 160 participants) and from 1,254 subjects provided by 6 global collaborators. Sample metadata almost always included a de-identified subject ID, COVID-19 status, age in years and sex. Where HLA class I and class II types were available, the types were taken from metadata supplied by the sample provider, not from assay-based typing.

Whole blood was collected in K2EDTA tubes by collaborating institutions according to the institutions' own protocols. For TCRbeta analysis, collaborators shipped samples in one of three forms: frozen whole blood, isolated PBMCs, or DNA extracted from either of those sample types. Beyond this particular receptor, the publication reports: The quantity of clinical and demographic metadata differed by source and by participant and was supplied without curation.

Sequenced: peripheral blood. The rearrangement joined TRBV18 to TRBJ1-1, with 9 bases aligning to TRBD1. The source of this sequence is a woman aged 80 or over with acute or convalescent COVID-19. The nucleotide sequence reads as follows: TGTGCCAGCTCACCACCAAATGAACAGGGGGCAGCTGAAGCTTTCTTT. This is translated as CASSPPNEQGAAEAFF.